The source of this TCR beta chain is a study of shared clonotypes between healthy human individuals. Study-level points and caveats: A handful of donors held about 4.6% of naive CD4 clonotypes in common. Collection of samples was limited to blood; tissue repertoires likely differ.

In the CD4+ fraction, cells were divided into CD45RA+ naive and CD45RA-negative memory subsets. This clone has only one observation. Its target is unknown. The table came from immunoSEQ multiplex PCR; TCRdb's copy has only in-frame clones and leaves some out. The sample lists 2.3 million or so clones, approximately 95% occurring once. The germline V gene has CDR1 LNHDA and CDR2 SQIVND (reference sequence). CDR3 length: 15 amino acids. V dropped 5 bases and J dropped 3 bases, with 14 bases sitting between them. The J gene is TRBJ1-5, the V gene TRBV19, with a tentative D call TRBD1 (5 bases). Sequenced input: naive CD4+ T cells from PBMCs. The subset here: CD45RA+ positively selected. The sequence derives from a man in his late teens or twenties in good health. Some clones in this sample may be carry-over from other donors' samples. The CDR3 DNA reads as TGTGCCAGTAGTCCCCGGGGCGTGACCAATCAGCCCCAGCATTTT. Translation gives CASSPRGVTNQPQHF.